Sequencing of this T cell receptor beta chain was carried out in a study of OX40 agonist ivuxolimab in advanced cancers. Study as a whole: Every patient in dose escalation had hepatocellular carcinoma, melanoma, renal cell or head and neck cancer. Study outcomes and limitations: CD8+ T cells (on average) carried more expanded clones than CD4+ T cells.

This clone was observed a few times. Antigen: not known. TCRdb keeps only in-frame clones here, not all; method: immunoSEQ multiplex PCR. The sample carries some 70,000 clones, approximately 90% recorded once. V lost 2 bases and J 6 bases, leaving 9 bases between the germline ends. The CDR3 length is 13 residues. Germline V gene data show CDR1 as LNHDA and CDR2 as SQIVND (reference sequence). The TCR sequence derives from an adult with an advanced solid tumor such as melanoma, head and neck, liver or kidney cancer. The chain combines TRBV19 with TRBJ2-3; no clear D. Material: CD4+ or CD8+ T cells sorted from blood, obtained in a trial of the OX40 agonist ivuxolimab. The chain's CDR3 is CASSISSGDTQYF. CDR3 nucleotide sequence: TGTGCCAGTAGTATAAGTTCCGGTGATACGCAGTATTTT. Full variable domain (remainder filled in from reference TRBV19 and TRBJ2-3): DGGITQSPKYLFRKEGQNVTLSCEQNLNHDAMYWYRQDPGQGLRLIYYSQIVNDFQKGDIAEGYSVSREKKESFPLTVTSAQKNPTAFYLCASSISSGDTQYFGPGTRLTVL.